Listed below are T cell receptor beta chains from one sample, sequenced in a study of blood T cell repertoires in COVID-19. The repertoire was sequenced with immunoSEQ multiplex PCR; TCRdb's copy has only in-frame clones and lacks some. The data show around 170,000 clones, roughly 84% seen once. The sequenced material came from peripheral blood. The receptor source for this set is a woman aged 55-75 years with acute or convalescent COVID-19. The CDR3 runs from the conserved cysteine through the conserved F or W. A D gene is named only where the DNA matches it firmly. Expanded clones are given a class, and other clones once, few, many or no size at all.

CDR3 protein	CDR3 DNA	clone size	V gene	J gene	D gene	CDR3 length
CASSPLTSGALAGELFF	TGTGCCAGCTCACCACTAACTAGCGGGGCATTGGCGGGGGAGCTGTTTTTT	-	TRBV18	TRBJ2-2	TRBD2	17
CASTTRTRGFVKTNTEAFF	TGTGCTAGCACCACGAGAACCAGGGGTTTTGTGAAGACTAACACTGAAGCTTTCTTT	-	TRBV7-7	TRBJ1-1	-	19
CASSSQGVDQPQHF	TGCGCCAGCAGCTCCCAGGGGGTCGACCAGCCCCAGCATTTT	few	TRBV5-1	TRBJ1-5	TRBD1	14
CASSVGGTNNYGYTF	TGTGCCAGCAGCGTAGGAGGGACAAATAACTATGGCTACACCTTC	-	TRBV9	TRBJ1-2	-	15
CASSPGTGRSGGSGNTIYF	TGTGCCAGCAGCCCCGGGACAGGTCGGAGTGGGGGCTCTGGAAACACCATATATTTT	-	TRBV3-1/TRBV3-2	TRBJ1-3	TRBD1	19
CASSLLSGGTGELFF	TGTGCCAGCAGCTTGTTGTCAGGGGGGACCGGGGAGCTGTTTTTT	-	TRBV11-3	TRBJ2-2	-	15
CASSLSASVYEQYF	TGTGCCAGCAGCTTATCGGCCAGCGTCTACGAGCAGTACTTC	-	TRBV7-2	TRBJ2-7	-	14
CASSGAGAQRGQPQHF	TGTGCCAGCAGTGGGGCAGGGGCGCAGCGTGGTCAGCCCCAGCATTTT	-	TRBV2	TRBJ1-5	-	16
CASSSGLAGQSNTGELFF	TGCGCCAGCAGCTCCGGGCTAGCGGGCCAGTCGAACACCGGGGAGCTGTTTTTT	-	TRBV5-1	TRBJ2-2	TRBD2	18
CASSLSSVYNSPLHF	TGCGCCAGCAGCTTGAGTTCGGTTTATAATTCACCCCTCCACTTT	once	TRBV5-1	TRBJ1-6	-	15
CASSSHGTFTGELFF	TGTGCCAGCAGTTCCCATGGGACTTTCACCGGGGAGCTGTTTTTT	-	TRBV28	TRBJ2-2	-	15
CASSRMGATNEKLFF	TGTGCCAGCAGCCGAATGGGAGCAACTAATGAAAAACTGTTTTTT	few	TRBV2	TRBJ1-4	-	15
CASNSGGDEKLFF	TGTGCCAGCAACTCTGGAGGGGATGAAAAACTGTTTTTT	few	TRBV7-2	TRBJ1-4	-	13
CASQGQGAHQPQHF	TGTGCCAGCCAGGGACAGGGGGCCCATCAGCCCCAGCATTTT	-	TRBV19	TRBJ1-5	TRBD1	14
CSASYGERNSPLHF	TGCAGTGCTAGTTACGGGGAGAGAAATTCACCCCTCCACTTT	-	TRBV20-1	TRBJ1-6	-	14
CASSQSRVGYTF	TGTGCCAGCAGCCAAAGCCGGGTTGGCTACACCTTC	once	TRBV3-1/TRBV3-2	TRBJ1-2	-	12
CASSAGGASTDTQYF	TGTGCCAGCTCGGCAGGGGGCGCCTCCACAGATACGCAGTATTTT	-	TRBV18	TRBJ2-3	TRBD1	15
CASSPGLSLPTQYF	TGTGCCAGCAGCCCGGGACTTAGCTTACCTACGCAGTATTTT	-	TRBV11-2	TRBJ2-3	-	14
CASSLSGLYEQYF	TGCGCCAGCAGCTTGTCGGGTCTCTACGAGCAGTACTTC	-	TRBV5-1	TRBJ2-7	-	13
CASSKIELGQGDNFAPLHF	TGTGCCAGCAGCAAAATCGAATTGGGACAGGGGGATAATTTCGCACCCCTCCACTTT	-	TRBV21-1	TRBJ1-6	-	19
CASSVDSAGSYTF	TGTGCCAGCAGCGTAGACTCTGCAGGGAGCTACACCTTC	-	TRBV9	TRBJ1-2	-	13
CASSPGTGGVMDYGYTF	TGTGCCAGCAGTCCCGGGACAGGGGGCGTTATGGACTATGGCTACACCTTC	-	TRBV6-6	TRBJ1-2	TRBD1	17
CASRDASGGAETQYF	TGTGCCAGCAGAGACGCTAGCGGGGGGGCGGAGACCCAGTACTTC	-	TRBV6-5	TRBJ2-5	TRBD2	15
CTSSQDWGGTDTQYF	TGCACCAGCAGCCAAGATTGGGGGGGCACAGATACGCAGTATTTT	-	TRBV1	TRBJ2-3	-	15